This T cell receptor (beta chain) was retrieved from a study of T-cell memory formation after mild COVID-19. This clonotype was detected a few times. What it binds is not known. TCRdb redid the calling of the 5' RACE reads with MiXCR, one entry per CDR3 protein. The sample lists 310,000 or so distinct CDR3 sequences; roughly 15% were seen once. The germline gives CDR1 MNHEY, CDR2 SMNVEV (reference sequence). The V end was cut by 3 bases, the J end by 7 bases, with 10 bases between. CDR3 length: 13 amino acids. Study-wide results and limits: CM and EM subsets held most contracting CD4+ clones; EMRA held CD8+ ones.

This chain connects TRBV27 to TRBJ1-5, with D possibly matching TRBD1 (5 bases). The sequencing sample was made of PBMCs or a T cell subset sorted from them (not recorded which). This receptor was obtained from a man between 18 and 29 years old who had mild COVID-19 (a few samples of this study predate the infection). Cell type and time point are not known. The CDR3: CASSFGGRQPQHF. The CDR3 DNA reads TGTGCCAGCAGTTTTGGGGGACGGCAGCCCCAGCATTTT.